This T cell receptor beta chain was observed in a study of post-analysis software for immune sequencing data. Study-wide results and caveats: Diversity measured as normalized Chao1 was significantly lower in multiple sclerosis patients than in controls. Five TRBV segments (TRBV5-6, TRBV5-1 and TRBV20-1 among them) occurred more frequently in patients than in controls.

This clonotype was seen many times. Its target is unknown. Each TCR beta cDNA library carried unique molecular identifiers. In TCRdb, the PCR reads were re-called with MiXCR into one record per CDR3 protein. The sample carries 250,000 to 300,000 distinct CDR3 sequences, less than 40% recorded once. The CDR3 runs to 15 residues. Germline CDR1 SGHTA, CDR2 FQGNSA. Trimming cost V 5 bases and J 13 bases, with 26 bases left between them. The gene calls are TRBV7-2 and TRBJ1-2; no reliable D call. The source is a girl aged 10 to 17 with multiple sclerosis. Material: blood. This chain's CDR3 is CASSPRLGSKERLTF. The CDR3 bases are TGTGCCAGCAGCCCCCGGCTGGGGAGTAAGGAGCGGCTCACCTTC.